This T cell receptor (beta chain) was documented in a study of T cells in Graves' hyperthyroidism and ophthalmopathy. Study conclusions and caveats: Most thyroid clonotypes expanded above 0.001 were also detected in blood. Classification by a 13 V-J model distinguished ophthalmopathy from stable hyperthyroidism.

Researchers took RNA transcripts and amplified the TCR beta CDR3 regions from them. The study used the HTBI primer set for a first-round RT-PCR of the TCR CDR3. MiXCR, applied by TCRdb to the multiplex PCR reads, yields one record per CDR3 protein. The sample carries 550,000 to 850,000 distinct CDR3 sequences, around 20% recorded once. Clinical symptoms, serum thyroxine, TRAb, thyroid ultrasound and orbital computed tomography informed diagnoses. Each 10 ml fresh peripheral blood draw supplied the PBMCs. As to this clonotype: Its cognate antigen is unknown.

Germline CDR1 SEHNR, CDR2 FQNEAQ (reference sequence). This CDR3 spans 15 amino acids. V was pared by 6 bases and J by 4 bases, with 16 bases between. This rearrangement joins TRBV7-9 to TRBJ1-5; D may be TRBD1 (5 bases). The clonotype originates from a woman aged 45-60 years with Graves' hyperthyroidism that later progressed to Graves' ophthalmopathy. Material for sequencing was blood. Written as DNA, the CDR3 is TGTGCCAGCAGTTCCTCAGGGACCGCTAATCAGCCCCAGCATTTT. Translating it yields CASSSSGTANQPQHF.